Listed below are T cell receptor beta chains from one sample, sequenced in a study of metastatic and nonmetastatic thyroid tumors. With MiXCR, TCRdb reprocessed the PCR reads. Here the sample spans over 9,500 clones, 27% being singletons. What was sequenced was tumor tissue. All receptors derive from a female donor with papillary thyroid cancer or a benign thyroid nodule (not recorded which). Some clones in this sample may be carry-over from other donors' samples. Both conserved end residues are part of each CDR3. The order of the fields is clone size, V gene, J gene, D gene, CDR3 length, CDR3 protein, CDR3 DNA. The D gene is left open where the match is weak. The size entry is marked missing in some rows and otherwise reads once, few, many or a size class.

few,TRBV28,TRBJ1-1,-,8,CATEGAFF,TGTGCCACCGAGGGAGCTTTCTTT
many,TRBV5-1,TRBJ2-2,TRBD2,15,CASSQGTSRTGELFF,TGCGCCAGCAGCCAAGGGACTAGCAGAACCGGGGAGCTGTTTTTT
many,TRBV7-2,TRBJ1-4,-,15,CASSLRDLPGEKLFF,TGTGCCAGCAGCTTAAGGGACTTACCGGGTGAAAAACTGTTTTTT
-,TRBV20-1,TRBJ2-6,-,15,CSASPRVSGANVLTF,TGCAGTGCTAGCCCTCGGGTCTCTGGGGCCAACGTCCTGACTTTC
few,TRBV27,TRBJ2-5,-,14,CASSFFSYQETQYF,TGTGCCAGCAGTTTTTTTAGCTACCAAGAGACCCAGTACTTC
many,TRBV27,TRBJ2-1,TRBD1,14,CASARDRGYNEQFF,TGTGCCAGCGCCCGGGACAGGGGGTACAATGAGCAGTTCTTC
medium-sized,TRBV7-9,TRBJ1-5,-,12,CASSERGQPQHF,TGTGCCAGCAGCGAGAGGGGTCAGCCCCAGCATTTT
-,TRBV30,TRBJ2-3,-,12,CAWSSSGNRQYF,TGTGCCTGGAGTTCTAGTGGGAACAGGCAGTATTTT
many,TRBV7-2,TRBJ2-1,-,14,CASSLAWGYNEQFF,TGTGCCAGCAGCTTAGCGTGGGGTTACAATGAGCAGTTCTTC
medium-sized,TRBV6-1,TRBJ2-5,-,13,CASSGGPQETQYF,TGTGCCAGCAGTGGGGGACCGCAAGAGACCCAGTACTTC
medium-sized,TRBV28,TRBJ2-7,TRBD1,17,CASVQVLSRDSSYEQYF,TGTGCCAGCGTCCAAGTCCTCTCTCGGGACAGCAGCTACGAGCAGTACTTC
-,TRBV28,TRBJ2-7,-,14,CASRVAEGAYERYF,-
many,TRBV2,TRBJ2-1,-,12,CATPSGVEEQFF,TGTGCCACCCCCTCAGGGGTGGAGGAGCAGTTCTTC
-,TRBV6-1,TRBJ2-3,-,13,CASSERWGDTQYF,TGTGCCAGCAGTGAAAGGTGGGGGGATACGCAGTATTTT